The T cell receptor beta chain described here comes from a study of T cell responses to AZD1222 COVID-19 vaccine. The germline CDR1 and CDR2 sequences are MNHNS and SASEGT. The CDR3 totals 14 residues. Deletions cut 1 base from V and 1 base from J, with 7 bases between. In regard to this clone: Its antigen remains unknown.

Findings and limits, study-wide: The donors showed a predominance of white British ancestry and of females, with possible underestimation of clonal diversity.

Assay: immunoSEQ multiplex PCR; the TCRdb copy retains only in-frame clones and omits some. The repertoire holds around 120,000 clones, with more than 90% as singletons. This TCR was sampled from an adult in good health. Sequences were derived from peripheral blood, sampled on day 0 of AZD1222 vaccination. The chain is built from TRBV6-1 and TRBJ1-1; no clear D. CDR3 sequence reads: CASSEGWENTEAFF. CDR3 DNA sequence: TGTGCCAGCAGTGAAGGGTGGGAGAACACTGAAGCTTTCTTT.